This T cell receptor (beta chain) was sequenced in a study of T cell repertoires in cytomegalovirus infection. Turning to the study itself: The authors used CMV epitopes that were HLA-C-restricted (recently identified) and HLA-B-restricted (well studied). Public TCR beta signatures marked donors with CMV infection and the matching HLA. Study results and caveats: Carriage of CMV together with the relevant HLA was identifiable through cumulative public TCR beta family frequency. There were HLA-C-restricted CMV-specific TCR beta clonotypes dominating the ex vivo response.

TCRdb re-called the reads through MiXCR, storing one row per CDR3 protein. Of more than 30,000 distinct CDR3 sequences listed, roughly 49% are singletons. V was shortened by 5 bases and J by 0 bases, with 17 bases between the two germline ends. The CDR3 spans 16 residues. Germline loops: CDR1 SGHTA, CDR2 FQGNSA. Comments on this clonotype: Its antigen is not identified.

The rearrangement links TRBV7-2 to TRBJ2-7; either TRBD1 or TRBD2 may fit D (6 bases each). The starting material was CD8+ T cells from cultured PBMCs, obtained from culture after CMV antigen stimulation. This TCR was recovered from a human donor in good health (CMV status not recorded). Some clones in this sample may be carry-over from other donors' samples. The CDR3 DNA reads TGTGCCAGCAGCCCGAGGGGGGCGGAGAGCTCCTACGAGCAGTACTTC. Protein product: CASSPRGAESSYEQYF.